This paragraph reports one TCR beta chain. Its antigen remains unknown. This sample is drawn from a study of CD8 T cells in Susac syndrome. The T cells that were sequenced for TCR beta were CD8+ and CD4+ cells from blood. RNA totalling roughly 0.45 to 1 ug underwent reverse transcription with random hexamers. Each CDR3 protein is one row after TCRdb ran MiXCR on the immunoSEQ multiplex PCR reads. The sample carries about 130,000 distinct CDR3 sequences, roughly 94% recorded once. Study outcomes and limitations: The authors found under 20 Susac-specific public clones in total CD8+ repertoires and roughly five in CD8+ TEMRA repertoires.

Sequenced input: CD8+ T cells from PBMCs. This receptor was taken from a human donor with Susac syndrome.

The CDR3 here is CSVEDRTGFNEQYF. The CDR3 DNA sequence: TGCAGCGTTGAAGACCGGACAGGGTTCAACGAGCAGTACTTC. The chain couples TRBV29-1 to TRBJ2-7; 8 nucleotides align to TRBD1. This CDR3 is 14 amino acids long. The germline V gene encodes CDR1 SQVTM and CDR2 ANQGSEA. J gave up 5 bases and V 0 bases, and 6 bases lay outside the gene matches.